This entry describes one T cell receptor beta chain. This entry belongs to a study of CD8 T cells in Susac syndrome. Random hexamers served to reverse transcribe roughly 0.45 to 1 ug RNA. TCRdb itself ran the immunoSEQ multiplex PCR reads through MiXCR, one entry per CDR3 protein. The profile shows some 400,000 distinct CDR3 sequences, about 85% of them singletons. CDR3 length: 13 amino acids. V was shortened by 3 bases and J by 6 bases, with 9 bases between the two germline ends. Germline V gives CDR1 LNHDA, CDR2 SQIVND (reference sequence). The sequence came from a human donor with multiple sclerosis. The source material was CD8+ T cells from PBMCs. J is TRBJ1-5 and V is TRBV19; D gene uncertain. This chain's CDR3 is CASSMRHGQPQHF. The CDR3 DNA sequence: TGTGCCAGTAGTATGAGGCACGGTCAGCCCCAGCATTTT.